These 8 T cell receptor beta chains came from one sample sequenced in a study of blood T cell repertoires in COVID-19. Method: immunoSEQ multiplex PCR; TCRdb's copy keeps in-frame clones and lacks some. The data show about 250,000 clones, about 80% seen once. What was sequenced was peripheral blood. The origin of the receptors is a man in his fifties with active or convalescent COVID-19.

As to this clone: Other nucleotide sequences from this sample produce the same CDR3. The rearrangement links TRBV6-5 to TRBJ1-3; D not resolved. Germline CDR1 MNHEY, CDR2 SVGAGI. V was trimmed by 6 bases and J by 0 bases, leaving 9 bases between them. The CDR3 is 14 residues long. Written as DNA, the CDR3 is TGTGCCAGCAGCCGAGACAACTCTGGAAACACCATATATTTT. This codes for CASSRDNSGNTIYF.

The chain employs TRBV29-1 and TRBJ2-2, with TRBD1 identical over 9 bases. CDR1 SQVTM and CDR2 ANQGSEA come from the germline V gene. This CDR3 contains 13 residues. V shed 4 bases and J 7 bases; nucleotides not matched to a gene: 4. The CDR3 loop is CSVVRTGDGELFF. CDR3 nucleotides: TGCAGCGTTGTAAGGACAGGGGACGGGGAGCTGTTTTTT.

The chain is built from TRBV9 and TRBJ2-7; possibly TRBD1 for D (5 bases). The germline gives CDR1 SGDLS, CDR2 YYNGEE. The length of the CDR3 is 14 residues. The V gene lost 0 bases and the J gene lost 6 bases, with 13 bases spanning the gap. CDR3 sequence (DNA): TGTGCCAGCAGCGTAGAAGGGGAACGTTCCGAGCAGTACTTC. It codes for CASSVEGERSEQYF.

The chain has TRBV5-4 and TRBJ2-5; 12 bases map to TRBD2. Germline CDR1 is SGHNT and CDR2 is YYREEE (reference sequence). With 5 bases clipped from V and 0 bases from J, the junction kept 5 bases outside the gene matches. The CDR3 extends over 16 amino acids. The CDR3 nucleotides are TGTGCCAGCAGAACTACTAGCGGGGGGTACCAAGAGACCCAGTACTTC. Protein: CASRTTSGGYQETQYF. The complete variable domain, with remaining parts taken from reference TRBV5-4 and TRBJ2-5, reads ETGVTQSPTHLIKTRGQQVTLRCSSQSGHNTVSWYQQALGQGPQFIFQYYREEENGRGNFPPRFSGLQFPNYSSELNVNALELDDSALYLCASRTTSGGYQETQYFGPGTRLLVL.

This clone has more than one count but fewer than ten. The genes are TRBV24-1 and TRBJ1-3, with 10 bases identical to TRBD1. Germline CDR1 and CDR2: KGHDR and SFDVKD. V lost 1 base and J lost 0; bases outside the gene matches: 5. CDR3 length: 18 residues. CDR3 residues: CATSDLGDRGSSGNTIYF. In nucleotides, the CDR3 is TGTGCCACCAGTGATTTAGGGGACAGGGGAAGCTCTGGAAACACCATATATTTT.

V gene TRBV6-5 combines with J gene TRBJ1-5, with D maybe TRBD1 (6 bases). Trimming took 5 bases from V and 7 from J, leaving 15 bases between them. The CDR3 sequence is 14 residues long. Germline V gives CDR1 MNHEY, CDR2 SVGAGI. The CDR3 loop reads CASSLTRGEQPQHF. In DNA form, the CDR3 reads TGTGCCAGCAGTCTTACCAGGGGCGAGCAGCCCCAGCATTTT.

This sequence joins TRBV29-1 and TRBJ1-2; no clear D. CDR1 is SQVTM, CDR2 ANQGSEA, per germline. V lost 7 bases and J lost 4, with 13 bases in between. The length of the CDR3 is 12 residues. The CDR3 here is CSAEEGAYGYTF. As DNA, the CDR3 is TGCAGCGCCGAGGAGGGCGCCTATGGCTACACCTTC.

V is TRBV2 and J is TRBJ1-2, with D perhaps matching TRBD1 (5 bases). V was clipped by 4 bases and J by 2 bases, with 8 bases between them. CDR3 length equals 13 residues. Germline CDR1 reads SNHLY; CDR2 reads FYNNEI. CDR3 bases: TGTGCCAGCAGTGGGGGGGGAAACTATGGCTACACCTTC. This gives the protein CASSGGGNYGYTF.